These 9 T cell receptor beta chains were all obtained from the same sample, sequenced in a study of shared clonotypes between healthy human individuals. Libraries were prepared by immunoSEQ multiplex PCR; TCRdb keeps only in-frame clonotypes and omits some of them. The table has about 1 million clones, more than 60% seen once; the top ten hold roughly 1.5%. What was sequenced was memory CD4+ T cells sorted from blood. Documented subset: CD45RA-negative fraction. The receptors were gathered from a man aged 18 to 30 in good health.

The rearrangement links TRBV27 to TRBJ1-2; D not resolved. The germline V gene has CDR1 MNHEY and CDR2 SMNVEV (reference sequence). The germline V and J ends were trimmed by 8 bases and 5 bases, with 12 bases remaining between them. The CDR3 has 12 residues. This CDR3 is CASGRVGYGYTF. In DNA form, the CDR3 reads TGTGCCAGCGGGAGGGTGGGATATGGCTACACCTTC.

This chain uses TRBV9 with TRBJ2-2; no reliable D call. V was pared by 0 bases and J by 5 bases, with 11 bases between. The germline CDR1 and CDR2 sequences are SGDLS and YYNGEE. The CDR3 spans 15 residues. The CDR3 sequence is CASSVEAQWTGELFF. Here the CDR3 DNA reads TGTGCCAGCAGCGTAGAGGCTCAGTGGACCGGGGAGCTGTTTTTT.

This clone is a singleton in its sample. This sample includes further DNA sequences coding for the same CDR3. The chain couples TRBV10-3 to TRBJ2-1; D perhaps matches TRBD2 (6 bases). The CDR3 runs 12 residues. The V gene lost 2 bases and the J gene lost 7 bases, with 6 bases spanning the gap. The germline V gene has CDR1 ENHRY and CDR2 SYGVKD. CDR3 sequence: CAISESGNEQFF. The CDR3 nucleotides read TGTGCCATCAGTGAGAGCGGGAATGAGCAGTTCTTC.

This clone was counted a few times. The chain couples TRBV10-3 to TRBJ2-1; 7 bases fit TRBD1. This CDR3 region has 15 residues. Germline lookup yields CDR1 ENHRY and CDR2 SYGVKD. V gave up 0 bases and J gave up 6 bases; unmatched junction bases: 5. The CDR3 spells CAISESSRGINEQFF. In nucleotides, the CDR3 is TGTGCCATCAGTGAGTCGAGCAGGGGGATCAATGAGCAGTTCTTC.

CDR3 sequence: CASSVGEGFNIQYF. CDR3 nucleotides: TGTGCCAGCAGCGTAGGCGAAGGGTTCAACATTCAGTACTTC. The gene calls are TRBV9 and TRBJ2-4, with unresolved D. The V gene lost 0 bases and the J gene lost 7 bases, with 11 bases spanning the gap. The CDR3 runs 14 residues. Germline values: CDR1 SGDLS, CDR2 YYNGEE.

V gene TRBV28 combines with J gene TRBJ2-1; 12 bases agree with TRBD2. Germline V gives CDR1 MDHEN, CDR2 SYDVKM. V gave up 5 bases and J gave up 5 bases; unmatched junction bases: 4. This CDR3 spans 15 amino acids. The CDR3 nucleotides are TGTGCCAGCAGTCGGACTAGCGGGATCCACAATGAGCAGTTCTTC. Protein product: CASSRTSGIHNEQFF.

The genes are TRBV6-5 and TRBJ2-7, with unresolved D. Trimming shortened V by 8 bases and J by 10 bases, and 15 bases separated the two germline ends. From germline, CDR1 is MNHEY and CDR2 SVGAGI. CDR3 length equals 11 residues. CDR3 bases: TGTGCCAGCTTCGATGGACCTTCCCAGTACTTC. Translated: CASFDGPSQYF.

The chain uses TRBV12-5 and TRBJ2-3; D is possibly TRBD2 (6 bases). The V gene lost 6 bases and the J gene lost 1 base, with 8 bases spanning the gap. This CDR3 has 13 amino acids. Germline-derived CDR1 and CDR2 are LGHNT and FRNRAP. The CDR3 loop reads CASGDYRTDTQYF. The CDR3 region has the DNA TGTGCTAGTGGGGACTATCGCACAGATACGCAGTATTTT. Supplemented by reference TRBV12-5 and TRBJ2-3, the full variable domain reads DARVTQTPRHKVTEMGQEVTMRCQPILGHNTVFWYRQTMMQGLELLAYFRNRAPLDDSGMPKDRFSAEMPDATLATLKIQPSEPRDSAVYFCASGDYRTDTQYFGPGTRLTVL.

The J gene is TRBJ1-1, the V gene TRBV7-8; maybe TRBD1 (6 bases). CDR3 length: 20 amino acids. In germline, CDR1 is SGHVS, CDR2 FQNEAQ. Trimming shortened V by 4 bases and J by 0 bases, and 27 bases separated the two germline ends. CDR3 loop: CASSYALSGGQKKMNTEAFF. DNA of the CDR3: TGTGCCAGCAGCTACGCCTTATCCGGGGGACAAAAAAAAATGAACACTGAAGCTTTCTTT.